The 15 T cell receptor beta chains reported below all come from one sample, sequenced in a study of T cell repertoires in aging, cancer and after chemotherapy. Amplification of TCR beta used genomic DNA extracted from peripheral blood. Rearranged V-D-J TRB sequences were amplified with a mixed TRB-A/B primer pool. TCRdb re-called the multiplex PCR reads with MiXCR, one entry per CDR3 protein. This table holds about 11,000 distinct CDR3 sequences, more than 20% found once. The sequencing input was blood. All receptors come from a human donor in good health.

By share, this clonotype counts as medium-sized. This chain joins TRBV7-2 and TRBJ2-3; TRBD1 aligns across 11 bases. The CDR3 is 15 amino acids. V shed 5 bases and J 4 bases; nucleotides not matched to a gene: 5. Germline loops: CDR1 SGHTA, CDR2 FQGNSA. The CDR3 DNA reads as TGTGCCAGCAGCCCCGGACAGGGGGCCGCAGATACGCAGTATTTT. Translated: CASSPGQGAADTQYF.

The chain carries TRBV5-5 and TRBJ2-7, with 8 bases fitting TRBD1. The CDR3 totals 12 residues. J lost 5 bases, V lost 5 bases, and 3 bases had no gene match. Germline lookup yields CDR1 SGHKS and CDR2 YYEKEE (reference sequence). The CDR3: CASRKTGDEQYF. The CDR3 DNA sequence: TGTGCCAGCAGAAAGACAGGGGACGAGCAGTACTTC.

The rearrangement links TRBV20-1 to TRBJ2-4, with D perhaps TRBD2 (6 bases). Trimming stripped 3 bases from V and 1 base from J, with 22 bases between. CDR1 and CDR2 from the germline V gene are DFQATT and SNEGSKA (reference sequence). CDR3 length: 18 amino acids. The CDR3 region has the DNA TGCAGTGCTAGTATAGCCGGAGGGGAAATTGGGGCCAAAAACATTCAGTACTTC. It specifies CSASIAGGEIGAKNIQYF.

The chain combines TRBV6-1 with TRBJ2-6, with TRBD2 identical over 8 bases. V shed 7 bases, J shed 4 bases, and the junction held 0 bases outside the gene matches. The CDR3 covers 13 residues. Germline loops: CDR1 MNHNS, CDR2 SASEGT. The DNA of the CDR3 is TGTGCCAGCACTAGCGGGGGGGCCAACGTCCTGACTTTC. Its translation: CASTSGGANVLTF.

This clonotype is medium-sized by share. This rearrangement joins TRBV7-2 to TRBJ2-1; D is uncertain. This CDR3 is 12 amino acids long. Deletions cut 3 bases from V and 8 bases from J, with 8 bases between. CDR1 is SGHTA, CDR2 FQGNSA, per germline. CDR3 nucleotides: TGTGCCAGCAGCTTTGTTGGGGATGAGCAGTTCTTC. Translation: CASSFVGDEQFF.

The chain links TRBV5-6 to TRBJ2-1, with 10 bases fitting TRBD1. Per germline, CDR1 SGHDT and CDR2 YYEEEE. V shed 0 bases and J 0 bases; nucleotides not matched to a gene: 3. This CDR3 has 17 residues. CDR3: CASSLGQGAPSYNEQFF. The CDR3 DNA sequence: TGTGCCAGCAGCTTGGGACAGGGGGCCCCCTCCTACAATGAGCAGTTCTTC.

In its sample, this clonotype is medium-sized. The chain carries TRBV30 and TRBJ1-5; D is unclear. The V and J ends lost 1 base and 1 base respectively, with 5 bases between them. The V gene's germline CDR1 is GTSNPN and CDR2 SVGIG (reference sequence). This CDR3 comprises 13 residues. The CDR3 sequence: CAWSETSNQPQHF. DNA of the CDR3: TGTGCCTGGAGTGAAACCAGCAATCAGCCCCAGCATTTT.

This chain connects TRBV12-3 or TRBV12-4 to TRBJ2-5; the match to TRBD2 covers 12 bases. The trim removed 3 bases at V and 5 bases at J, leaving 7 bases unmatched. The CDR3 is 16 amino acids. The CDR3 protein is CASSFVLAGGKETQYF. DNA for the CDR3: TGTGCCAGCAGTTTCGTTCTAGCGGGGGGGAAGGAGACCCAGTACTTC.

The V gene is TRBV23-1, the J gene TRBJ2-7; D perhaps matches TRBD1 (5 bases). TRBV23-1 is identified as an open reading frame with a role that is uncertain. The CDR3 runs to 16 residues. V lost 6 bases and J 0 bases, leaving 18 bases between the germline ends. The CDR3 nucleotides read TGCGCCAGCAGGCCCAACACCCACAGGATCTCCTACGAGCAGTACTTC. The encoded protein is CASRPNTHRISYEQYF.

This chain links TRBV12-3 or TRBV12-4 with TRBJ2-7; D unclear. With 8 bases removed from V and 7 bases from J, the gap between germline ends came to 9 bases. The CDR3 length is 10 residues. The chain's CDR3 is CASGFGEQYF. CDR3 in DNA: TGTGCCAGCGGGTTCGGGGAGCAGTACTTC.

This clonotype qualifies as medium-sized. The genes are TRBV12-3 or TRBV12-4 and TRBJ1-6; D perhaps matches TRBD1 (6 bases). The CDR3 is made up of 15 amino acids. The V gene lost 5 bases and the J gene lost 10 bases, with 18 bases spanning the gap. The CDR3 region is CASSPFQGHGSPLHF. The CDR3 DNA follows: TGTGCCAGCAGTCCCTTTCAGGGGCACGGCTCACCCCTCCACTTT.

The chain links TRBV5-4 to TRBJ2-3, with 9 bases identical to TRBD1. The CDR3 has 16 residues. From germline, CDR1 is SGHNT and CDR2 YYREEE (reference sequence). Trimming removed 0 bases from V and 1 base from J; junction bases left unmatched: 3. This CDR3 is CASSLGGDRGTDTQYF. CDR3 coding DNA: TGTGCCAGCAGCTTGGGCGGGGACAGGGGCACAGATACGCAGTATTTT.

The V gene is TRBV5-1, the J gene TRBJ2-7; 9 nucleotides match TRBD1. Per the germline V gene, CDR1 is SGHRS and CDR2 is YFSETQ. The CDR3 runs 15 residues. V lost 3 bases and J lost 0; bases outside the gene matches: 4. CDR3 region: CASSSGQGRSYEQYF. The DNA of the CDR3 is TGCGCCAGCAGCTCCGGACAGGGGCGCTCCTACGAGCAGTACTTC.

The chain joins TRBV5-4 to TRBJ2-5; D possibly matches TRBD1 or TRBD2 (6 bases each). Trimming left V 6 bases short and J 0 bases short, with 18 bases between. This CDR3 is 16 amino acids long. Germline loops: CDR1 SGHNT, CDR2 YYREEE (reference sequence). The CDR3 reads CASTLGGTLYQETQYF. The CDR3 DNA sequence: TGTGCCAGCACCCTGGGGGGCACCTTATACCAAGAGACCCAGTACTTC.

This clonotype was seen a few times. As DNA, the CDR3 is TGCAGTGCTATCCCCGCTGAGAGCGGAATGGTCGGGGTGGTTGAGACCCAGTACTTC. It specifies CSAIPAESGMVGVVETQYF. V and J are TRBV20-1 and TRBJ2-5; a possible D gene is TRBD2 (5 bases). Trimming took 4 bases from V and 5 from J, leaving 32 bases between them. The CDR3 consists of 19 residues. Germline lookup yields CDR1 DFQATT and CDR2 SNEGSKA (reference sequence).